This T cell receptor beta chain was captured in a study of graft-versus-host responses after intestinal transplantation. As for the study in general: Uniformly, recipients were administered anti-thymocyte globulin induction with subsequent tacrolimus and steroids for about 3 years.

Proliferating CFSE-low CD3+CD4+ and CD3+CD8+ responders were sorted after the reaction. General observations from the study: Recipient marrow harbored GvH clones, some of which surfaced first in ileum or blood.

Germline V CDR1 and CDR2: SGHRS, YFSETQ. This CDR3 region has 16 residues. V lost 0 bases to trimming and J lost 1 base, with 8 bases between them. This clone is medium-sized by share. Clones were read by immunoSEQ multiplex PCR, and TCRdb kept only the in-frame ones, dropping some. The sample contains some 8,000 clones, about a third of which appear only once. The source is a human patient who received an intestinal transplant. The sequenced sample was alloreactive CD4+ T cells from a mixed lymphocyte reaction culture, obtained before intestinal transplant. Subset defined: CFSE-low proliferating T cells sorted from approximately 6-day pre-transplant mixed lymphocyte reaction (GvH or HvG direction). This chain uses TRBV5-1 with TRBJ2-6, with no clear D. The CDR3 DNA sequence: TGCGCCAGCAGCTTGGCCCCTAATTCTGGGGCCAACGTCCTGACTTTC. Its protein is CASSLAPNSGANVLTF.